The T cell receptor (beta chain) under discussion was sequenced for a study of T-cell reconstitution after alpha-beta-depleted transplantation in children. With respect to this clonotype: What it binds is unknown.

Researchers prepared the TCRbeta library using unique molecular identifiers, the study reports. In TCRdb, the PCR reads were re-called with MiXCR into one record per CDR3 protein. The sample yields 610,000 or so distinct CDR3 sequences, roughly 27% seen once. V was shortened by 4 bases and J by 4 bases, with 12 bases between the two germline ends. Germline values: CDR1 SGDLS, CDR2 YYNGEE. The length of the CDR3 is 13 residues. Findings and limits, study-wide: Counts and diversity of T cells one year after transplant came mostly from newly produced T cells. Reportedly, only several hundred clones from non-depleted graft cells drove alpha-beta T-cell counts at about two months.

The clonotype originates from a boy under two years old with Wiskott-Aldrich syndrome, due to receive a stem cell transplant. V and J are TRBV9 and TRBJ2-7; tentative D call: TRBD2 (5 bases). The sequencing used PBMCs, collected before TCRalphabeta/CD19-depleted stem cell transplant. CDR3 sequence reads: CASSPGVSYEQYF. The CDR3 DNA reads TGTGCCAGCAGCCCCGGGGTTAGTTACGAGCAGTACTTC.